This T cell receptor (beta chain) was sequenced in a study of cytomegalovirus exposure and HLA in healthy donors. Study results and caveats: Presence/absence comparisons presumed near-even sequencing depth among donors. Later work showed greater clonal expansion in HLA-associated TCR beta chains than in equally common others.

On this clone itself: The antigen is not known.

The PCR had 60 Vbeta and 13 Jbeta primers. Clones were read by immunoSEQ multiplex PCR, and TCRdb kept only the in-frame ones, dropping some. Of around 210,000 clones in the sample, 79% were seen once. Sequencing was performed on PBMCs. This clonotype was obtained from a male donor in good health and CMV-seropositive.

The DNA for the CDR3 is TGTGCCAGCAGCAAGGCGGGACTAACCCTAAATGAGCAGTTCTTC. It encodes CASSKAGLTLNEQFF. The chain is built from TRBV7-9 and TRBJ2-1, with 7 nucleotides matching TRBD2. The germline V gene encodes CDR1 SEHNR and CDR2 FQNEAQ (reference sequence). The ends lost 5 bases at V and 7 bases at J; junction bases unmatched: 11. The CDR3 is 15 residues long.